These 12 T cell receptor beta chains were all obtained from the same sample, sequenced in a study of OX40 agonist ivuxolimab in advanced cancers. Libraries came from the immunoSEQ multiplex PCR assay. What TCRdb holds here is the immuneACCESS table cut down to in-frame rearrangements. Part of the clones is not present; checked against another copy, under half of the missing clones reflect an unresolved V gene, and the others are unexplained. This sample comprises approximately 74,000 clones, around 89% of them detected only once. The top ten constitute roughly a tenth of the sample. The sample consisted of CD4+ or CD8+ T cells sorted from blood, taken in a trial of the OX40 agonist ivuxolimab. The receptors originated from an adult with an advanced solid tumor such as melanoma, head and neck, liver or kidney cancer.

The chain couples TRBV7-8 to TRBJ2-7; the D is unclear. Trimming took off 5 bases at V and 0 bases at J, with 14 bases between the two ends. CDR1 and CDR2 from the germline V gene are SGHVS and FQNEAQ. This CDR3 spans 15 amino acids. The CDR3 region is CASSPGRSFSYEQYF. In DNA, the CDR3 is TGTGCCAGCAGCCCGGGTAGGAGTTTCTCCTACGAGCAGTACTTC.

The chain combines TRBV9 with TRBJ2-1, with 7 nucleotides matching TRBD1. Unmatched junction bases numbered 4, after V lost 0 bases and J lost 4 bases. The germline gives CDR1 SGDLS, CDR2 YYNGEE. There are 15 residues in the CDR3. DNA of the CDR3: TGTGCCAGCAGCGTAGGAGGGGGACAGTACAATGAGCAGTTCTTC. Its protein is CASSVGGGQYNEQFF.

This chain uses TRBV6-5 with TRBJ2-7; TRBD2 matches 11 bases. The CDR3 spans 15 residues. Per germline, CDR1 MNHEY and CDR2 SVGAGI. V shed 6 bases and J 3 bases; nucleotides not matched to a gene: 7. CDR3 protein: CASRLTSGSVYEQYF. As DNA, the CDR3 is TGTGCCAGCAGACTAACTAGCGGGAGTGTCTACGAGCAGTACTTC.

Relative to its sample, this clone is medium-sized. V usage is TRBV6-5 and J usage is TRBJ2-1, with D uncertain. The V and J ends lost 1 base and 6 bases respectively, with 7 bases between them. Germline loops: CDR1 MNHEY, CDR2 SVGAGI. There are 13 residues in the CDR3. The CDR3 bases are TGTGCCAGCAGTTACTGGGCATTCAATGAGCAGTTCTTC. Protein: CASSYWAFNEQFF.

V usage is TRBV5-1 and J usage is TRBJ2-1; the match to TRBD2 covers 8 bases. Germline values: CDR1 SGHRS, CDR2 YFSETQ. This CDR3 has 14 residues. V was pared by 4 bases and J by 8 bases, with 8 bases of the junction left unmatched. The CDR3 region is CASSPGTRGDEQFF. Here the CDR3 DNA reads TGCGCCAGCAGCCCTGGGACTAGAGGGGATGAGCAGTTCTTC.

This chain joins TRBV28 and TRBJ2-5; no reliable D call. Between the trimmed V and J ends, which lost 1 base and 4 bases, there was a span of 13 bases. Germline V gene sequence: CDR1 MDHEN, CDR2 SYDVKM. The CDR3 has 15 residues. Here the CDR3 reads CASSLSGRTPETQYF. The CDR3, as DNA: TGTGCCAGCAGTTTATCAGGCAGGACCCCAGAGACCCAGTACTTC.

As concerns this clone: Other DNA variants within this sample encode the same CDR3. CDR3 in amino acids: CASSLDTDTQYF. The CDR3, as DNA: TGTGCCAGCAGCTTAGACACAGATACGCAGTATTTT. The chain recombines TRBV7-9 with TRBJ2-3; D is uncertain. The CDR3 is made up of 12 amino acids. Trimming removed 1 base from V and 2 bases from J, with 1 base in between. CDR1 is SEHNR, CDR2 FQNEAQ, per germline (reference sequence).

J is TRBJ2-1 and V is TRBV29-1, with no clear D. The CDR3 has 14 residues. Germline CDR1 reads SQVTM; CDR2 reads ANQGSEA. Trimming pared 2 bases from V and 3 bases from J, leaving 11 bases between. The DNA for the CDR3 is TGCAGCGTTGAATCTTGGACCCACTACAATGAGCAGTTCTTC. Encoded protein: CSVESWTHYNEQFF.

This clone was counted a few times. The chain employs TRBV7-8 and TRBJ2-2; 7 nucleotides align to TRBD2. This CDR3 contains 17 residues. Germline values: CDR1 SGHVS, CDR2 FQNEAQ. Trimming at V came to 5 bases and at J to 1 base, leaving 10 bases not matched to a gene. The CDR3 nucleotides read TGTGCCAGCAGCCCCCGTCGAGCGGGGTTGAACACCGGGGAGCTGTTTTTT. Its translation: CASSPRRAGLNTGELFF.

This clone was seen a few times. V usage is TRBV7-3 and J usage is TRBJ2-2, with D hard to call. Per the germline V gene, CDR1 is SGHTA and CDR2 is FQGTGA. CDR3 length equals 14 residues. The V gene lost 5 bases and the J gene lost 0 bases, with 7 bases spanning the gap. The CDR3 reads CASSQKTNTGELFF. In nucleotides, the CDR3 is TGTGCCAGCAGCCAAAAGACGAACACCGGGGAGCTGTTTTTT. The whole variable domain, filled in from reference TRBV7-3 and TRBJ2-2, reads GAGVSQTPSNKVTEKGKYVELRCDPISGHTALYWYRQSLGQGPEFLIYFQGTGAADDSGLPNDRFFAVRPEGSVSTLKIQRTERGDSAVYLCASSQKTNTGELFFGEGSRLTVL.

Comment on this clone: Relative to the germline gene, one junction end is altered; a read error may explain this. The chain carries TRBV28 and TRBJ1-2; D is unclear. Germline CDR1 is MDHEN and CDR2 is SYDVKM. The CDR3 length is 15 residues. In DNA form, the CDR3 reads TGTGCTAGCAGTCCTGGGCACCGCACCGGGGATGGCTACACCTTC. Translation gives CASSPGHRTGDGYTF.

The chain employs TRBV9 and TRBJ2-7; D unresolved. This CDR3 contains 15 residues. Germline-derived CDR1 and CDR2 are SGDLS and YYNGEE. Trimming pared 3 bases from V and 3 bases from J, leaving 16 bases between. CDR3 in DNA: TGTGCCAGCAGCGGATACCCCAAAAATAACTACGAGCAGTACTTC. Residues: CASSGYPKNNYEQYF. The variable domain in full, with the rest retrieved from reference TRBV9 and TRBJ2-7, is DSGVTQTPKHLITATGQRVTLRCSPRSGDLSVYWYQQSLDQGLQFLIQYYNGEERAKGNILERFSAQQFPDLHSELNLSSLELGDSALYFCASSGYPKNNYEQYFGPGTRLTVT.